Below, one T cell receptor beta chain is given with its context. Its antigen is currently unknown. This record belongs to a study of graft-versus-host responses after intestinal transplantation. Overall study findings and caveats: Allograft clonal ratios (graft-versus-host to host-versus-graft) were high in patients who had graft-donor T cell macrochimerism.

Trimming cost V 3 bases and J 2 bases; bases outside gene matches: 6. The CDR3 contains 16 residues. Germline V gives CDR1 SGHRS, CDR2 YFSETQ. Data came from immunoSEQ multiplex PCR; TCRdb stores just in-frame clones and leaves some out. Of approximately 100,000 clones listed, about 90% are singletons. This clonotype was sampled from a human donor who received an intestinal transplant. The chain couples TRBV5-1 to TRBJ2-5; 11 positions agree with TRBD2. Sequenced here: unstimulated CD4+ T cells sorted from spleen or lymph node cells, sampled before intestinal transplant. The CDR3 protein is CASSWILAGGQETQYF. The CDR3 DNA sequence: TGCGCCAGCAGCTGGATTTTAGCGGGGGGGCAAGAGACCCAGTACTTC.